The T cell receptor beta chain under discussion was sequenced for a study of cytomegalovirus exposure and HLA in healthy donors. Study results and caveats: More clonal expansion characterized HLA-associated TCR beta chains than equally common others in a later analysis. There were 164 TCR beta chains listed as cytomegalovirus-associated. According to reports, the classifier identified cytomegalovirus status with high specificity and sensitivity.

A note on this clone: The antigen is unknown.

Primers: 60 Vbeta forward and 13 Jbeta reverse. TCRdb's copy holds only in-frame clones and misses some; the assay was immunoSEQ multiplex PCR. Of about 200,000 clones listed, around 80% are singletons. CDR1 and CDR2 from the germline V gene are SGHRS and YFSETQ. The CDR3 has 16 amino acids. Trimming cost V 0 bases and J 8 bases; bases outside gene matches: 12. The genes are TRBV5-1 and TRBJ1-2; TRBD1 matches 8 bases. The sequence derives from a girl under 10 years old in good health and CMV-seronegative. What was sequenced was PBMCs. CDR3 amino acids: CASSLELVGQGGGYTF. The CDR3 nucleotides read TGCGCCAGCAGCTTGGAATTAGTCGGACAGGGCGGAGGCTACACCTTC.